The following is a T cell receptor (beta chain) sequence with its context. The CDR3 consists of 16 residues. V was pared by 0 bases and J by 7 bases, with 9 bases of the junction left unmatched. The germline V gene has CDR1 SGHRS and CDR2 YFSETQ. PCR was performed using 60 Vbeta and 13 Jbeta primers. Sequenced by immunoSEQ multiplex PCR; TCRdb stores in-frame clones only, minus some. The sample yields 120,000 or so clones, approximately 75% seen once. The data originate from a study of cytomegalovirus exposure and HLA in healthy donors. The clonotype comes from a man in his forties in good health and CMV-seronegative. The chain is built from TRBV5-1 and TRBJ1-4; 7 nucleotides line up with TRBD1. Sequenced input: PBMCs. CDR3 nucleotides: TGCGCCAGCAGCTTGGGGGACAGCACCTCGGGTGAAAAACTGTTTTTT. The encoded protein is CASSLGDSTSGEKLFF.